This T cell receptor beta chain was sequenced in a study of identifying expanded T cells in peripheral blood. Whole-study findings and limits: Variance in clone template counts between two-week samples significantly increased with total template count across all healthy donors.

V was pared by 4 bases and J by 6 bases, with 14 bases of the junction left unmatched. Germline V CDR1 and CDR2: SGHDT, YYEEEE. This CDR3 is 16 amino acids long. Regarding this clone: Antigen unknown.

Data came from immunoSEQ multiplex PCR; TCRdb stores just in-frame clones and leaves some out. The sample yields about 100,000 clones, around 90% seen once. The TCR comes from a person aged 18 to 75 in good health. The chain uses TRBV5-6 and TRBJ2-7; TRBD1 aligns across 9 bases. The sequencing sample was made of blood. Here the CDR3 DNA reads TGTGCCAGCAGCGCGGTCCGACAGGGGGAATTCGGCGAGCAGTACTTC. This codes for CASSAVRQGEFGEQYF.